A single sample is the source of the 24 T cell receptor beta chains below, sequenced in a study of graft-versus-host responses after intestinal transplantation. Clones were sequenced by immunoSEQ multiplex PCR, and TCRdb holds only the in-frame ones, with some missing. The table shows tens of thousands of clones, with just over 90% occurring only once. No antigen has been assigned to these receptors. Sample: unstimulated CD8+ T cells sorted from spleen or lymph node cells, taken before intestinal transplant. The receptors were gathered from a human donor who received an intestinal transplant.

The genes are TRBV7-2 and TRBJ1-1; weak D call: TRBD1 (5 bases). The CDR3 sequence is 13 residues long. The germline V gene encodes CDR1 SGHTA and CDR2 FQGNSA. Trimming removed 6 bases from V and 4 bases from J, with 12 bases in between. The CDR3: CASSVWGGTEAFF. In DNA, the CDR3 is TGTGCCAGCAGTGTTTGGGGGGGCACTGAAGCTTTCTTT.

The sample holds one count of this clone. V usage is TRBV4-3 and J usage is TRBJ2-7; 14 bases match TRBD2. Germline V CDR1 and CDR2: LGHNA, YSLEER. The junction had 5 bases not matched to a gene; V was cut back by 4 bases and J by 0 bases. This CDR3 is 17 amino acids long. The DNA for the CDR3 is TGCGCCAGCAGCCCCCGGACTAGCGGGGGGAGCTCCTACGAGCAGTACTTC. It specifies CASSPRTSGGSSYEQYF.

The J gene is TRBJ1-2, the V gene TRBV6-5; D might be TRBD1 (6 bases). V was pared by 0 bases and J by 2 bases, with 13 bases between. The germline V gene encodes CDR1 MNHEY and CDR2 SVGAGI. This CDR3 region has 16 residues. CDR3 protein: CASSYSTGQRNYGYTF. For the CDR3, the DNA is TGTGCCAGCAGTTACTCAACCGGACAGAGAAACTATGGCTACACCTTC.

The chain links TRBV15 to TRBJ2-7; TRBD1 matches at 10 bases. CDR1 and CDR2 (germline): LNHNV, YYDKDF (reference sequence). CDR3 length: 16 amino acids. The V segment lost 3 bases and the J segment 2 bases; nucleotides outside the gene matches: 7. CDR3 sequence reads: CATSSEAGQGPYEQYF. The CDR3 DNA reads as TGTGCCACCAGCAGCGAAGCGGGACAGGGGCCCTACGAGCAGTACTTC.

The rearrangement uses TRBV7-2 and TRBJ1-5; no definite D call. CDR1 is SGHTA, CDR2 FQGNSA, per germline. The CDR3 spans 13 residues. Trimming took off 1 base at V and 11 bases at J, with 12 bases between the two ends. CDR3 sequence reads: CASSLGPGRTQHF. The CDR3 nucleotides are TGTGCCAGCAGCTTAGGCCCGGGTAGGACCCAGCATTTT.

The DNA of the CDR3 is TGCGCCAGCAGCCAAGACAGGGGCCTATCCTACAATGAGCAGTTCTTC. This translates into CASSQDRGLSYNEQFF. The chain links TRBV4-3 to TRBJ2-1, with D possibly being TRBD1 (6 bases). The CDR3 covers 16 residues. V dropped 0 bases and J dropped 1 base, with 10 bases sitting between them. Germline CDR1 and CDR2: LGHNA and YSLEER.

The chain employs TRBV5-4 and TRBJ2-3, with a tentative D call TRBD2 (6 bases). Germline V gene sequence: CDR1 SGHNT, CDR2 YYREEE (reference sequence). The CDR3 extends over 16 amino acids. The ends were cut back, 0 bases at V and 0 bases at J, with 11 bases in the middle. For the CDR3, the DNA is TGTGCCAGCAGCTTGGGGGACTTAACTAGCACAGATACGCAGTATTTT. This codes for CASSLGDLTSTDTQYF.

This sequence joins TRBV7-9 and TRBJ1-3; D remains unclear. Germline lookup yields CDR1 SEHNR and CDR2 FQNEAQ (reference sequence). The CDR3 loop spans 16 amino acids. Trimming removed 5 bases at V and 0 bases at J, with 14 bases between. DNA for the CDR3: TGTGCCAGCAGCCCTATCCTCGGGGACTCTGGAAACACCATATATTTT. Translating gives CASSPILGDSGNTIYF.

This rearrangement joins TRBV30 to TRBJ1-2; TRBD1 might be the D (5 bases). Trimming left V 0 bases short and J 4 bases short, with 12 bases between. CDR3 length: 14 amino acids. Germline lookup yields CDR1 GTSNPN and CDR2 SVGIG (reference sequence). CDR3 region: CAWSVRGGGYGYTF. The CDR3 coding sequence is TGTGCCTGGAGTGTACGGGGCGGGGGCTATGGCTACACCTTC.

The chain carries TRBV27 and TRBJ1-1; D possibly corresponds to TRBD1 (5 bases). Between the trimmed V and J ends, which lost 3 bases and 3 bases, there was a span of 8 bases. The CDR3 runs to 13 residues. The germline V gene has CDR1 MNHEY and CDR2 SMNVEV (reference sequence). CDR3 DNA: TGTGCCAGCAGTTTCAGGGTGGACACTGAAGCTTTCTTT. It is translated as CASSFRVDTEAFF.

V usage is TRBV30 and J usage is TRBJ2-7; a possible D gene is TRBD2 (5 bases). V dropped 1 base and J dropped 2 bases, with 12 bases sitting between them. CDR1 is GTSNPN, CDR2 SVGIG, per germline (reference sequence). The CDR3 is made up of 14 amino acids. The CDR3 coding sequence is TGTGCCTGGAGTGCCGGGGAACAGCCCTACGAGCAGTACTTC. It yields the protein CAWSAGEQPYEQYF.

The rearrangement joins TRBV6-6 to TRBJ1-5; no reliable D call. V lost 8 bases, J lost 5 bases, and 19 bases lay in between. Looked up from germline, CDR1 is MNHNY and CDR2 is SVGAGI (reference sequence). This CDR3 is built from 15 residues. The CDR3 protein is CASSLSVGEDQPQHF. The CDR3 region has the DNA TGTGCCAGCTCGTTAAGTGTGGGTGAGGATCAGCCCCAGCATTTT.

The rearrangement uses TRBV7-9 and TRBJ2-7; 9 positions match TRBD1. V was clipped by 5 bases and J by 2 bases; unmatched bases: 10. CDR3 length: 16 residues. Germline loops: CDR1 SEHNR, CDR2 FQNEAQ (reference sequence). The chain's CDR3 is CASSPRTGEGAYEQYF. The CDR3 DNA is TGTGCCAGCAGCCCGCGGACAGGGGAAGGGGCCTACGAGCAGTACTTC.

A remark on this clone: At one boundary the junction diverges from the germline segment, which might be a read error. This CDR3 is also generated by other DNA sequences in the sample. DNA for the CDR3: TGCAGTGCTGCGATAGACACTGAGGCTTTCTTT. This translates into CSAAIDTEAFF. The gene calls are TRBV20-1 and TRBJ1-1; D is unclear. The CDR3 covers 11 residues. The germline gives CDR1 DFQATT, CDR2 SNEGSKA (reference sequence).

The rearrangement links TRBV7-2 to TRBJ1-2; tentative D call: TRBD1 (5 bases). The CDR3 runs 13 residues. V dropped 5 bases and J dropped 7 bases, with 14 bases sitting between them. Germline V gene sequence: CDR1 SGHTA, CDR2 FQGNSA. The CDR3 sequence: CASSPGGAPGYTF. The CDR3 DNA follows: TGTGCCAGCAGCCCAGGAGGGGCTCCTGGCTACACCTTC.

The chain couples TRBV10-3 to TRBJ1-2; a possible D gene is TRBD1 (6 bases). Trimming removed 2 bases at V and 6 bases at J, with 7 bases between. The CDR3 consists of 12 residues. Looked up from germline, CDR1 is ENHRY and CDR2 is SYGVKD. The CDR3 sequence is CAISEKGDGYTF. CDR3 DNA: TGTGCCATCAGTGAGAAGGGGGATGGCTACACCTTC.

V gene TRBV4-3 combines with J gene TRBJ1-1, with D uncertain. The CDR3 runs 15 residues. V lost 1 base and J 5 bases, leaving 14 bases between the germline ends. Germline lookup yields CDR1 LGHNA and CDR2 YSLEER. CDR3: CASSQGRWTGTEAFF. DNA for the CDR3: TGCGCCAGCAGCCAAGGTAGGTGGACGGGGACTGAAGCTTTCTTT.

This CDR3 reads CASSLLRRGTGTDTQYF. The DNA for the CDR3 is TGTGCCAGCAGCCTACTTAGGCGGGGAACCGGCACAGATACGCAGTATTTT. The chain uses TRBV7-2 and TRBJ2-3; D is possibly TRBD2 (6 bases). V dropped 5 bases and J dropped 1 base, with 19 bases sitting between them. CDR1 SGHTA and CDR2 FQGNSA come from the germline V gene. CDR3 size: 17 residues.

This chain uses TRBV5-1 with TRBJ1-1, with a weak D call TRBD1 (5 bases). The CDR3 has 15 residues. Germline V CDR1 and CDR2: SGHRS, YFSETQ. V dropped 4 bases and J dropped 4 bases, with 17 bases sitting between them. The CDR3 DNA reads as TGCGCCAGCAGCCAGGGACTCATTGAGGGCACTGAAGCTTTCTTT. The encoded protein is CASSQGLIEGTEAFF. The full variable domain, with the rest looked up from reference TRBV5-1 and TRBJ1-1, is KAGVTQTPRYLIKTRGQQVTLSCSPISGHRSVSWYQQTPGQGLQFLFEYFSETQRNKGNFPGRFSGRQFSNSRSEMNVSTLELGDSALYLCASSQGLIEGTEAFFGQGTRLTVV.

This chain links TRBV10-1 with TRBJ1-6, with D perhaps matching TRBD1 (5 bases). Trimming took 3 bases from V and 7 from J, leaving 7 bases between them. The CDR3 sequence is 13 residues long. Per the germline V gene, CDR1 is WNHNN and CDR2 is SYGVQD (reference sequence). In DNA, the CDR3 is TGCGCCAGCAGTGACAGGGAAAATTCACCCCTCCACTTT. Encoded protein: CASSDRENSPLHF.

The rearrangement uses TRBV14 and TRBJ2-6; 7 bases agree with TRBD1. Losses at the gene ends were 4 bases for V and 0 bases for J; bases not matched to a gene: 3. The V gene's germline CDR1 is SGHDN and CDR2 FVKESK. The CDR3 sequence is 16 residues long. The CDR3 protein is CASSRDSDSGANVLTF. As DNA, the CDR3 is TGTGCCAGCAGCCGGGACAGCGACTCTGGGGCCAACGTCCTGACTTTC. The full variable domain, completed using reference TRBV14 and TRBJ2-6, is EAGVTQFPSHSVIEKGQTVTLRCDPISGHDNLYWYRRVMGKEIKFLLHFVKESKQDESGMPNNRFLAERTGGTYSTLKVQPAELEDSGVYFCASSRDSDSGANVLTFGAGSRLTVL.

V usage is TRBV6-1 and J usage is TRBJ1-1, with TRBD1 matching over 8 bases. Germline assignment: CDR1 MNHNS and CDR2 SASEGT. The CDR3 totals 13 residues. The ends lost 10 bases at V and 0 bases at J; junction bases unmatched: 4. CDR3: CATGGFMNTEAFF. The CDR3 DNA reads TGTGCCACAGGGGGCTTTATGAACACTGAAGCTTTCTTT.

The gene calls are TRBV30 and TRBJ1-1; TRBD1 matches at 8 bases. The CDR3 covers 14 residues. The germline gives CDR1 GTSNPN, CDR2 SVGIG (reference sequence). The junction had 4 bases not matched to a gene; V was cut back by 0 bases and J by 4 bases. This chain's CDR3 is CAWSVRQGATEAFF. CDR3 nucleotides: TGTGCCTGGAGTGTCCGGCAGGGGGCCACTGAAGCTTTCTTT.

V usage is TRBV7-8 and J usage is TRBJ1-1; no clear D gene. Trimming cost V 2 bases and J 6 bases, with 13 bases left between them. Germline V gene lookup returns CDR1 SGHVS and CDR2 FQNEAQ. This CDR3 contains 14 residues. In DNA form, the CDR3 reads TGTGCCAGCAGCTTATTCGCGGGGTTGGCTGAAGCTTTCTTT. Protein product: CASSLFAGLAEAFF. Full variable domain (rest looked up from reference TRBV7-8 and TRBJ1-1): GAGVSQSPRYKVAKRGQDVALRCDPISGHVSLFWYQQALGQGPEFLTYFQNEAQLDKSGLPSDRFFAERPEGSVSTLKIQRTQQEDSAVYLCASSLFAGLAEAFFGQGTRLTVV.